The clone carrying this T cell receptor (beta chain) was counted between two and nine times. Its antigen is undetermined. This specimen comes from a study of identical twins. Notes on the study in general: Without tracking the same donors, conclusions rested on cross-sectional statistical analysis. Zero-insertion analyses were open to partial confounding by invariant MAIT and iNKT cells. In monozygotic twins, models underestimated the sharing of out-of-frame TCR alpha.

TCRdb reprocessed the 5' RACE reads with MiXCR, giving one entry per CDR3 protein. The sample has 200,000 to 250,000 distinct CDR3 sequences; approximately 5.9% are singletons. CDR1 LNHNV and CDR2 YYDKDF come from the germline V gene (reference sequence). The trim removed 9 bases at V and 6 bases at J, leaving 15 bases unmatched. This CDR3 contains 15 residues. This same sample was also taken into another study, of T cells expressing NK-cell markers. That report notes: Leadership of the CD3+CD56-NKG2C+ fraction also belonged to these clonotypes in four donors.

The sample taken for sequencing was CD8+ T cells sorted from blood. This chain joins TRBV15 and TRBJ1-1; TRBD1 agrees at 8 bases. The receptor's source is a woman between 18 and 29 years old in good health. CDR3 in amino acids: CATRVAGQGIPEAFF. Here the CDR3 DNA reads TGTGCCACTCGAGTGGCAGGACAGGGAATCCCTGAAGCTTTCTTT.